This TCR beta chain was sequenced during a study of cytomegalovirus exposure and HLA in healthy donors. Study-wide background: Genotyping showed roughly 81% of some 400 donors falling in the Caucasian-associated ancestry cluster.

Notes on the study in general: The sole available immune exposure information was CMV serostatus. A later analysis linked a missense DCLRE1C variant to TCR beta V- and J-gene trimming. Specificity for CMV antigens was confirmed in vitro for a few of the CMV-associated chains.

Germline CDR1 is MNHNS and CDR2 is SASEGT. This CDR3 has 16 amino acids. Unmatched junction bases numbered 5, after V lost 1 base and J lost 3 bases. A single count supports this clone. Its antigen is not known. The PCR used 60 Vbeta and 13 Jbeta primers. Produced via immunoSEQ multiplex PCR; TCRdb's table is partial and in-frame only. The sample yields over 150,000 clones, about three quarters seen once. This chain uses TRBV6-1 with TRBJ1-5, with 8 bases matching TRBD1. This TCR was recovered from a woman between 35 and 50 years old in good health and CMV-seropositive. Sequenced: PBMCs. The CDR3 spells CASSEGTGWDNQPQHF. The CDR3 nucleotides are TGTGCCAGCAGTGAAGGGACAGGGTGGGACAATCAGCCCCAGCATTTT.